This TCR beta chain originates from a study of tumor-infiltrating lymphocytes in localized non-small cell lung cancer (TCRdb year 2021). As for the study more broadly: The cohort included patients whose samples were collected after neoadjuvant chemotherapy, as well as both smokers and never-smokers and several histologies. Each patient provided resected tumor tissue plus uninvolved lung tissue from the same patient, with the uninvolved lung tissue described as non-adjacent to the tumor. The same patients underwent several integrated assays, with TCR sequencing performed together with flow cytometry, multiplex immunofluorescence, RNA-seq, exome sequencing and proteomics. The overall ICON cohort was composed of under 190 surgical patients with localized non-small cell lung cancer whose tumors were resected. A total of 50 or so patients were included in the paired tumor versus uninvolved lung comparison of immunoSEQ T-cell fraction.

The CDR3 contains 15 residues, cysteine and phenylalanine counted. The entry retains the CDR3 DNA only, 45 bases that are in frame from base 1. The germline V end is reduced by 1 base and the J end by 6 bases; junction bases left unmatched: 9. CDR1 is given as KGHSH and CDR2 as LQKENI, both from the germline V gene. Enrollment in ICON was initiated in early 2016, and the last patient was enrolled in late 2018. From a subcohort of some 76 patients, fresh tumor and matched uninvolved tissue were collected for in-depth immune analyses, including TCR sequencing. DNA for TCR sequencing was isolated from bulk tissue, and no cell sorting was done. Results and caveats for the whole study, not just this receptor: Assay coverage varied across patients depending on available tissue quantity, so only a subset of the cohort had TCR sequencing. Consistent with immunofluorescence CD3 counts, TCRbeta sequencing supported greater T cell infiltration in tumors than in uninvolved lung tissue. TCR-derived T-cell fraction did not differ between the flow cytometry-defined immunotypes IM1 (good prognosis) and IM2 (poor prognosis). Different pieces of the same tissue were used for different assays, so technical variation could not be separated from intratumor heterogeneity.

The T-cell fraction in tumor and uninvolved lung tissue was provided by TCR sequencing with the immunoSEQ assay. The study's processing was this. For survival analysis, patients were split into high (upper tertile) and low (lower two tertiles) T-cell fraction groups and compared by log-rank test. Paired tumor versus uninvolved lung differences in T-cell fraction were tested with a signed-rank test. TCRdb's version of the immuneACCESS table is confined to in-frame rearrangements and falls short of the full clone set. An unresolved V gene accounts for under half of the shortfall where checked; the remainder is of unknown origin. Clone size and the V and J calls come from that table; the DNA yielded D and trimming. For this sample the table gives around 13,000 clones, of which 70% to 90% were detected only once. The ten largest clones take up approximately 3.5% of the sample. On this clone: It lacks a known antigen. No much larger clonotype is one base removed from it; base qualities were not supplied.

The V and J segments used are TRBV18 and TRBJ2-7; 7 of the junction bases match TRBD1. This TCR came from a human donor with non-small cell lung cancer. The sequenced material came from uninvolved lung tissue not adjacent to the tumor. The CDR3 here reads CASSPQGGGSGEQYF. The DNA sequence is given as TGTGCCAGCTCACCACAAGGGGGCGGCTCGGGCGAGCAGTACTTC.